This T cell receptor (beta chain) was retrieved from a study of preoperative IRX-2 immunotherapy in early breast cancer. The sample's treatment: preoperative locoregional IRX-2 cytokine immunotherapy. Samples came from a phase Ib trial of preoperative locoregional IRX-2 cytokine immunotherapy. V lost 2 bases, J lost 9 bases, and 13 bases stayed unmatched. Germline V CDR1 and CDR2: PRHDT, FYEKMQ (reference sequence). CDR3 length: 15 residues. Only in-frame clones appear in the TCRdb table, and some are missing; sequencing was by immunoSEQ multiplex PCR. The sample records about 62,000 clones, 94% being singletons.

The receptor comes from a human donor with breast cancer. The chain joins TRBV13 to TRBJ2-7; 7 bases line up with TRBD1. Specimen collection occurred from a patient treated with IRX-2 immunotherapy. CDR3 sequence reads: CASSLRGQTGPGQYF. The CDR3 bases are TGTGCCAGCAGCTTAAGGGGACAGACGGGCCCCGGGCAGTACTTC.